This is a list of T cell receptor beta chains from one sample in a study of CD8+CD57+ T cells in acquired aplastic anemia. One entry per CDR3 protein, called by TCRdb with MiXCR from the reads. The table has a few hundred thousand distinct CDR3 sequences, 65% to 80% seen once. The sequencing input was sorted CD4+, CD8+, or CD8+CD57+ T cells (not recorded which) from PBMCs. The origin of the receptors is a human donor in good health, serving as a control. Each CDR3 is given with its conserved first and last residue. The D gene is left open where the match is weak. The size entry is marked missing in some rows and otherwise reads once, few, many or a size class.

d_call: NA
j_call: TRBJ1-1
v_call: TRBV20-1
clone_size: many
cdr3_nt: TGCAGTGCTAGAGTTATGGGGAGGGGGACTGAAGCTTTCTTT
cdr3_aa: CSARVMGRGTEAFF

d_call: NA
j_call: TRBJ1-4
v_call: TRBV29-1
clone_size: few
cdr3_nt: TGCAGCGTTTCCCCCAGGGAGAATGAAAAACTGTTTTTT
cdr3_aa: CSVSPRENEKLFF

d_call: TRBD2
j_call: TRBJ2-7
v_call: TRBV2
clone_size: NA
cdr3_nt: TGTGCCAGCACTGGACTAGCCTCCGACACCGGGGAGCTGTTTTTTTTC
cdr3_aa: CASTGLASDTGELFFF

d_call: NA
j_call: TRBJ2-2
v_call: TRBV12-3/TRBV12-4
clone_size: NA
cdr3_nt: TGTGCCAGCAGCTTAACAGGGTTATCAGGGGAGCTGTTTTTT
cdr3_aa: CASSLTGLSGELFF

d_call: NA
j_call: TRBJ1-3
v_call: TRBV2
clone_size: NA
cdr3_nt: TGTGCCACCAGTAGACCAGGATCTGGAAACACCATATATTTT
cdr3_aa: CATSRPGSGNTIYF

d_call: TRBD1
j_call: TRBJ1-1
v_call: TRBV10-2
clone_size: many
cdr3_nt: TGCGCCAGCAGGGAGACAGGGGAGGGTGAAGCTTTCTTT
cdr3_aa: CASRETGEGEAFF

d_call: NA
j_call: TRBJ2-4
v_call: TRBV20-1
clone_size: many
cdr3_nt: TGCAGTGCTGGGGTTAGTGACATTCAGTACTTC
cdr3_aa: CSAGVSDIQYF

d_call: TRBD2
j_call: TRBJ2-3
v_call: TRBV11-2
clone_size: NA
cdr3_nt: TGTGCCAGCAGCTCGGTAGCGGGGGGGGCGACAGATACGCAGTATTTT
cdr3_aa: CASSSVAGGATDTQYF

d_call: TRBD2
j_call: TRBJ2-5
v_call: TRBV6-1
clone_size: few
cdr3_nt: TGTGCCAGCAGTAGGACTAGCGGATACCAAGAGACCCAGTACTTC
cdr3_aa: CASSRTSGYQETQYF

d_call: NA
j_call: TRBJ1-2
v_call: TRBV9
clone_size: NA
cdr3_nt: TGTGCCAGCAGCGACTCGGGACTAGTCTACGACCCGTTC
cdr3_aa: CASSDSGLVYDPF

d_call: NA
j_call: TRBJ2-5
v_call: TRBV7-2
clone_size: NA
cdr3_nt: TGTGCCAGCAGCTTACGTGAGACGGGGACGAACACCGGGTTC
cdr3_aa: CASSLRETGTNTGF

d_call: NA
j_call: TRBJ2-5
v_call: TRBV11-3
clone_size: NA
cdr3_nt: TGTGCCAGCAGCCGCGGGCCCCGCGTTGAGACCCAGTACTTC
cdr3_aa: CASSRGPRVETQYF

d_call: NA
j_call: TRBJ1-6
v_call: TRBV19
clone_size: many
cdr3_nt: TGTGCCAGTAGTGGACCAGGGGCACCTAATTCACCCCTCCACTTT
cdr3_aa: CASSGPGAPNSPLHF

d_call: TRBD1
j_call: TRBJ2-2
v_call: TRBV20-1
clone_size: many
cdr3_nt: TGCAGTGCTAGACCAGGGGGCGCAACCACCGGGGAGCTGTTTTTT
cdr3_aa: CSARPGGATTGELFF

d_call: NA
j_call: TRBJ1-1
v_call: TRBV9
clone_size: NA
cdr3_nt: TGTGCCAGCAGCGAGGGGGGCGGGGGGGCCCGTGATAAAGCTTTCTTT
cdr3_aa: CASSEGGGGARDKAFF

d_call: NA
j_call: TRBJ2-7
v_call: TRBV24-1
clone_size: NA
cdr3_nt: TGTGCCACCAGTGATGGACCGGACCACGAGCAGTACTTC
cdr3_aa: CATSDGPDHEQYF

d_call: NA
j_call: TRBJ1-4
v_call: TRBV7-3
clone_size: once
cdr3_nt: TGTGCCAGCAGCCGAGCGGATGAGCAGGCCTTCGGGCCGGTTTTT
cdr3_aa: CASSRADEQAFGPVF

d_call: NA
j_call: TRBJ1-1
v_call: TRBV7-2
clone_size: many
cdr3_nt: TGTGCCAGCAGCCTAAGCAGTGGGGTCGTAACTGAAGCTTTCTTT
cdr3_aa: CASSLSSGVVTEAFF

d_call: NA
j_call: TRBJ2-5
v_call: TRBV9
clone_size: NA
cdr3_nt: TGTGCCAGCAGCCCCCGTAGCGCGACGGAGAATGAGCCCCAGTACTTC
cdr3_aa: CASSPRSATENEPQYF

d_call: NA
j_call: TRBJ2-3
v_call: TRBV5-4
clone_size: many
cdr3_nt: TGTGCCAGCAGCTTATTGGGAATAGAGGTAGATACGCAGTATTTT
cdr3_aa: CASSLLGIEVDTQYF

d_call: NA
j_call: TRBJ1-1
v_call: TRBV7-2
clone_size: many
cdr3_nt: TGTGCCAGCAGCCCGAGGCCGAACACTGAAGCTTTCTTT
cdr3_aa: CASSPRPNTEAFF

d_call: TRBD1
j_call: TRBJ2-7
v_call: TRBV7-2
clone_size: NA
cdr3_nt: TGCGCTAGCAGCCCATTTGCTAGGACAGGGGTGAGGAAGTACTTC
cdr3_aa: CASSPFARTGVRKYF

d_call: NA
j_call: TRBJ2-7
v_call: TRBV20-1
clone_size: many
cdr3_nt: TGCAGTGCTAGCACGGTTCAACCCGGCGAGCAGTACTTC
cdr3_aa: CSASTVQPGEQYF

d_call: TRBD2
j_call: TRBJ2-1
v_call: TRBV7-6
clone_size: NA
cdr3_nt: TGTGCCAGCAACAAAGGGACTAGCGGGGGGAATGAGCATTTCTTC
cdr3_aa: CASNKGTSGGNEHFF

d_call: NA
j_call: TRBJ1-2
v_call: TRBV6-4
clone_size: NA
cdr3_nt: TGTGCCACAAGCCAAGGGTTTGTCTACTCTAACTATGGCTACACCTTC
cdr3_aa: CATSQGFVYSNYGYTF

d_call: NA
j_call: TRBJ1-5
v_call: TRBV6-1
clone_size: NA
cdr3_nt: TGTGCCAGCGTCGGGTCACAGGGCAATCAGCCCCAGCATTTT
cdr3_aa: CASVGSQGNQPQHF

d_call: NA
j_call: TRBJ1-3
v_call: TRBV2
clone_size: NA
cdr3_nt: TGTGCCAGCATTCGGGGGATTGGAAACACCATATATTTT
cdr3_aa: CASIRGIGNTIYF

d_call: TRBD1
j_call: TRBJ1-4
v_call: TRBV5-8
clone_size: many
cdr3_nt: TGTGCCAGCAGCCGTGACAGGGTTGGACTATTAAATGAAAAACTGTTTTTT
cdr3_aa: CASSRDRVGLLNEKLFF

d_call: TRBD1
j_call: TRBJ2-6
v_call: TRBV7-8
clone_size: many
cdr3_nt: TGTGCCAGCAGCTTTAGGGACAGGGGATCTGGGGCCAACGTCCTGACTTTC
cdr3_aa: CASSFRDRGSGANVLTF

d_call: NA
j_call: TRBJ1-2
v_call: TRBV19
clone_size: NA
cdr3_nt: TGTGCCAGTAGTATCGGGGACTCTGGCTACACCTTC
cdr3_aa: CASSIGDSGYTF

d_call: NA
j_call: TRBJ2-2
v_call: TRBV2
clone_size: NA
cdr3_nt: TGTGCCAGCAGTGGGCAACGTGGTCAGGCCGACGAGCAGTTTTTT
cdr3_aa: CASSGQRGQADEQFF

d_call: NA
j_call: TRBJ2-5
v_call: TRBV7-2
clone_size: NA
cdr3_nt: TGTGCCAGCAGCTTAGTATCACGGCAGGGGCAGGAGACGCAGTACTTC
cdr3_aa: CASSLVSRQGQETQYF

d_call: NA
j_call: TRBJ2-5
v_call: TRBV20-1
clone_size: NA
cdr3_nt: TGCAGTGCTAATGGGGAAACCCAGTACTTC
cdr3_aa: CSANGETQYF